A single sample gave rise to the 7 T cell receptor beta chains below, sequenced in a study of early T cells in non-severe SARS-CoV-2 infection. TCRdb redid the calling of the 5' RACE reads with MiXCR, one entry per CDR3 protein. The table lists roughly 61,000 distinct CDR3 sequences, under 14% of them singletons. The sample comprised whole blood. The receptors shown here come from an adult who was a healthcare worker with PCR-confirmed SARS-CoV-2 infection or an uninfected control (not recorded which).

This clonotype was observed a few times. The CDR3 loop reads CASSELPRGGTDTQYF. The CDR3 DNA reads as TGTGCCAGCAGTGAACTGCCCCGTGGGGGGACAGATACGCAGTATTTT. J is TRBJ2-3 and V is TRBV6-1, with D perhaps matching TRBD2 (6 bases). The CDR3 length is 16 residues. In germline, CDR1 is MNHNS, CDR2 SASEGT. Trimming left V 2 bases short and J 3 bases short, with 15 bases between.

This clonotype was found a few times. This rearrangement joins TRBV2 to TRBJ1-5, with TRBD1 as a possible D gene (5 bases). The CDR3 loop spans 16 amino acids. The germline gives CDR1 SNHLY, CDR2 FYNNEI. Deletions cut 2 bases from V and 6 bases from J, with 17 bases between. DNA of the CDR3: TGTGCCAGCAGTGAAAACCCAGGGTGGGATCGTCAGCCCCAGCATTTT. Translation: CASSENPGWDRQPQHF.

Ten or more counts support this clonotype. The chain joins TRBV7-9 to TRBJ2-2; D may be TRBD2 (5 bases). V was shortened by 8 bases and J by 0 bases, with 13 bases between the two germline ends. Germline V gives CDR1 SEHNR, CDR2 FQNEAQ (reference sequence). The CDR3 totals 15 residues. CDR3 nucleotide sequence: TGTGCCAGCTACCGAGGGAATACGAACACCGGGGAGCTGTTTTTT. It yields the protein CASYRGNTNTGELFF.

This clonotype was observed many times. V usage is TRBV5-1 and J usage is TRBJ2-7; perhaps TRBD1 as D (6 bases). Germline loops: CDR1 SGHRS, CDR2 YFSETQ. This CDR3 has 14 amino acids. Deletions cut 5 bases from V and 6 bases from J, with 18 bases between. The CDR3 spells CASRESEDRVEQYF. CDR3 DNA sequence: TGCGCCAGCAGGGAGTCTGAGGACAGAGTCGAGCAGTACTTC.

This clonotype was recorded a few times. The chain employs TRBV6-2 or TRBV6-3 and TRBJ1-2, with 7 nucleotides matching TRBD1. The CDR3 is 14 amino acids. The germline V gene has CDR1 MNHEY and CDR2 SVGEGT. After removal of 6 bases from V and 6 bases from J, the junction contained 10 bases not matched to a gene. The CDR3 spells CASRDPGQEDGYTF. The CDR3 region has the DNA TGTGCCAGCAGGGACCCAGGACAGGAGGATGGCTACACCTTC.

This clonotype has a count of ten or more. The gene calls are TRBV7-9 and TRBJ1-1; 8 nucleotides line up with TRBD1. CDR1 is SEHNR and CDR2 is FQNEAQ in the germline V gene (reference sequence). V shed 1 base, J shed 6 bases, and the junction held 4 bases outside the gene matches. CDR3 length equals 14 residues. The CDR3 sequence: CASSLDRGFAEAFF. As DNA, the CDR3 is TGTGCCAGCAGCTTAGACAGGGGGTTCGCTGAAGCTTTCTTT.

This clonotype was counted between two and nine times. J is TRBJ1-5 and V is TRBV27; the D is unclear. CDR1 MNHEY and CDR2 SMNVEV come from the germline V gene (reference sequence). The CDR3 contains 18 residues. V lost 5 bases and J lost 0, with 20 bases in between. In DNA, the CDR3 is TGTGCCAGCAGTCGGTGGCAGGTAAAGGGTTATAGCAATCAGCCCCAGCATTTT. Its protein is CASSRWQVKGYSNQPQHF.